A selection of T cell receptor beta chains follows, all from one sample in a study of cytomegalovirus exposure and HLA in healthy donors. The table came from immunoSEQ multiplex PCR; TCRdb's copy has only in-frame clones and leaves some out. This sample has more than 95,000 clones; over 70% occur once, and the top ten carry roughly 3.5%. The specimen was PBMCs. Receptor source: a woman in her forties or fifties in good health and CMV-seronegative. Both conserved end residues are part of each CDR3. Fields, in order: CDR3 protein, CDR3 DNA, CDR3 length, D gene, clone size, J gene, V gene. D genes are given only for firm matches. Part of the rows lack a size; the others show once, few, many or a class for expanded clones.

CDR3aa: CASSYSMGLAESQYF
CDR3nt: TGTGCCAGCAGTTACTCGATGGGACTAGCGGAATCGCAGTATTTT
len: 15
d_gene: TRBD2
abundance: few
j_gene: TRBJ2-3
v_gene: TRBV6-6

CDR3aa: CASSPSRGTSGNTGELFF
CDR3nt: TGTGCCAGCAGCCCTAGCAGGGGGACTAGCGGGAACACCGGGGAGCTGTTTTTT
len: 18
d_gene: TRBD2
abundance: -
j_gene: TRBJ2-2
v_gene: TRBV28

CDR3aa: CASSSLAGVGQFF
CDR3nt: TGTGCCAGCAGCTCCTTAGCGGGAGTGGGGCAGTTCTTC
len: 13
d_gene: TRBD2
abundance: -
j_gene: TRBJ2-1
v_gene: TRBV6-5

CDR3aa: CASSLALNQPQHF
CDR3nt: TGTGCCAGCAGCTTAGCACTCAATCAGCCCCAGCATTTT
len: 13
d_gene: -
abundance: -
j_gene: TRBJ1-5
v_gene: TRBV11-2

CDR3aa: CASSRELAKSSYEQYF
CDR3nt: TGCGCCAGCAGCCGGGAACTAGCGAAAAGCTCCTACGAGCAGTACTTC
len: 16
d_gene: TRBD2
abundance: -
j_gene: TRBJ2-7
v_gene: TRBV5-1

CDR3aa: CSAERTNEQFF
CDR3nt: TGCAGTGCTGAGCGTACCAATGAGCAGTTCTTC
len: 11
d_gene: -
abundance: once
j_gene: TRBJ2-1
v_gene: TRBV20-1

CDR3aa: CASSLNGGAAVWFF
CDR3nt: TGTGCCAGCAGCTTGAACGGAGGCGCGGCGGTTTGGTTCTTC
len: 14
d_gene: -
abundance: -
j_gene: TRBJ2-1
v_gene: TRBV5-6

CDR3aa: CASSVGNSYNEQFF
CDR3nt: TGTGCCAGCAGCGTAGGAAATAGCTACAATGAGCAGTTCTTC
len: 14
d_gene: -
abundance: -
j_gene: TRBJ2-1
v_gene: TRBV9

CDR3aa: CASSLGIGGLNTEAFF
CDR3nt: TGTGCCAGCAGCTTGGGAATAGGAGGTTTGAACACTGAAGCTTTCTTT
len: 16
d_gene: -
abundance: -
j_gene: TRBJ1-1
v_gene: TRBV5-8

CDR3aa: CASHLRTGGFSNTEAFF
CDR3nt: TGTGCCAGCCACCTTCGGACAGGGGGCTTTTCGAACACTGAAGCTTTCTTT
len: 17
d_gene: TRBD1
abundance: -
j_gene: TRBJ1-1
v_gene: TRBV4-2

CDR3aa: CASSGGQGSYSPLHF
CDR3nt: TGCGCCAGCAGCGGGGGACAAGGCTCTTATTCACCCCTCCACTTT
len: 15
d_gene: -
abundance: once
j_gene: TRBJ1-6
v_gene: TRBV5-1